The sequence of this TCR beta chain was determined in a study of T cell repertoires in ileal Crohn's disease. Study context: M6 samples are neoterminal ileum biopsies from postoperative colonoscopy. Findings of the study overall: High-frequency clones were more common in sorted CD8 than CD4 cells. Postoperative endoscopy occurred within one year, median approximately 6.8 months.

Libraries were prepared by immunoSEQ multiplex PCR; TCRdb keeps only in-frame clonotypes and omits some of them. The data contain about 62,000 clones, 70% to 90% of them singletons. The time point is: neoterminal ileum biopsy at postoperative endoscopy, about 6 months after surgery. Patients were adults with ileal or ileocolonic Crohn's disease needing resection. Trimming removed 0 bases from V and 8 bases from J, with 13 bases in between. There are 15 residues in the CDR3. Looked up from germline, CDR1 is MNHEY and CDR2 is SMNVEV (reference sequence). On this clone: Its specificity is unknown.

The sequenced material came from ileal tissue. This clonotype originated in an adult with Crohn's disease. The V and J genes are TRBV27 and TRBJ1-4; no firm D call. The CDR3 reads CASSLSMGVGEKLFF. CDR3 DNA: TGTGCCAGCAGTTTATCGATGGGAGTTGGGGAAAAACTGTTTTTT.